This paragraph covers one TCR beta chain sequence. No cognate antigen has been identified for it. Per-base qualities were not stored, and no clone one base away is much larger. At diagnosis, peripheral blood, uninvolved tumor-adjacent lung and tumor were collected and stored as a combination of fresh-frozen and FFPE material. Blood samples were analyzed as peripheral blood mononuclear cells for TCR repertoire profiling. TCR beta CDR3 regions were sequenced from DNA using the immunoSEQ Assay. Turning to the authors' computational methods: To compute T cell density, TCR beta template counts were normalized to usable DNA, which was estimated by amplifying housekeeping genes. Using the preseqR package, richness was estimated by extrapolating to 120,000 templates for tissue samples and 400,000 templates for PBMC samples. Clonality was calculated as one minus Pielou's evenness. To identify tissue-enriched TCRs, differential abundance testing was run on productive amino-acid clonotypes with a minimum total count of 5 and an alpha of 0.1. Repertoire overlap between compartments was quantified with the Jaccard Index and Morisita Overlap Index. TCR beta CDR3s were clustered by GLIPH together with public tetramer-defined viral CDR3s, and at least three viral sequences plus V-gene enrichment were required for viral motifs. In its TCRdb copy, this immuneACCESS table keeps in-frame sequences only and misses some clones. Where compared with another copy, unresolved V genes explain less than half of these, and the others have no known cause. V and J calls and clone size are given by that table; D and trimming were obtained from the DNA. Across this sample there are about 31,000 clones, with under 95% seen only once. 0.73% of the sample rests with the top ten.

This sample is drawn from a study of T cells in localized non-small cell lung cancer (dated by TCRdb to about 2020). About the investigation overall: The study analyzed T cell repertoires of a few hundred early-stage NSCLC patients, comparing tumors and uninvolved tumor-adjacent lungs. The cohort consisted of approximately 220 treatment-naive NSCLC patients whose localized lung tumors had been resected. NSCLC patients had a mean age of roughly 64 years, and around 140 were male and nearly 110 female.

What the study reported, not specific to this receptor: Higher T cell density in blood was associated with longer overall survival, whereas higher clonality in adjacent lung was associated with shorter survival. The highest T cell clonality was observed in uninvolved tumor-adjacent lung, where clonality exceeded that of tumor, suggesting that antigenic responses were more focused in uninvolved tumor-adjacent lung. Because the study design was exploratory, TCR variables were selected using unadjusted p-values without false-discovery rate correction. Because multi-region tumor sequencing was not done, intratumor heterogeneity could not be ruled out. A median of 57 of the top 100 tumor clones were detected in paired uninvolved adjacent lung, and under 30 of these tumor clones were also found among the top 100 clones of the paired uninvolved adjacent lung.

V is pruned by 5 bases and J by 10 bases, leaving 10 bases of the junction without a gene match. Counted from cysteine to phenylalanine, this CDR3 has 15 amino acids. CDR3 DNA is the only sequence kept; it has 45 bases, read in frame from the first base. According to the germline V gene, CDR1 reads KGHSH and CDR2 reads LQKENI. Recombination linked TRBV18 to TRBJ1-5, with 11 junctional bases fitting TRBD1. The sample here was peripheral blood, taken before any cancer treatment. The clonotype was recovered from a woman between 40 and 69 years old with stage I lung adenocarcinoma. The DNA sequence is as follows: TGTGCCAGCTCATTTGGACAGGGGGCTAAGCCACCCCAGCATTTT. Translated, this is CASSFGQGAKPPQHF. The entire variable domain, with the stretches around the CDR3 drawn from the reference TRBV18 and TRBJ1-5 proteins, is NAGVMQNPRHLVRRRGQEARLRCSPMKGHSHVYWYRQLPEEGLKFMVYLQKENIIDESGMPKERFSAEFPKEGPSILRIQQVVRGDSAAYFCASSFGQGAKPPQHFGDGTRLSIL.